This T cell receptor beta chain stems from a study of cytomegalovirus exposure and HLA in healthy donors. Donors were drawn from the approximately 110-subject validation cohort, separate from the roughly 700-subject first cohort. Study-wide findings and caveats: Subsequent analysis showed first-cohort TCR clusters tending to co-occur in 95 to 150 validation repertoires.

The germline gives CDR1 SNHLY, CDR2 FYNNEI. The CDR3 is 14 residues long. J was trimmed by 5 bases and V by 6 bases; bases with no gene match: 6. This clone was seen only once. Its cognate antigen is unknown. Here immunoSEQ multiplex PCR was the method, and the copy in TCRdb shows in-frame clones only, minus some. The data contain approximately 57,000 clones, approximately 93% of them singletons. The gene calls are TRBV2 and TRBJ1-5, with 8 bases fitting TRBD1. This clonotype originated in a young woman in good health and CMV-seronegative. The sample consisted of PBMCs. The CDR3 coding sequence is TGTGCCAGCAGAAGAGGACAGGGAGATCAGCCCCAGCATTTT. Encoded protein: CASRRGQGDQPQHF.